A single sample gave rise to the 13 T cell receptor beta chains below, sequenced in a study of blood T cell repertoires in COVID-19. Measured with immunoSEQ multiplex PCR; TCRdb has only the in-frame clones, and not every one. The data show roughly 140,000 clones, around four fifths seen once. Sequencing used PBMCs or T cells enriched from blood (not recorded which). The receptors come from a woman in her forties who had recovered from COVID-19.

The table lists this clone with a count of one. This chain connects TRBV6-2 or TRBV6-3 to TRBJ2-7, with 9 nucleotides matching TRBD2. The CDR3 contains 16 residues. With 3 bases clipped from V and 5 bases from J, the junction kept 11 bases outside the gene matches. Germline CDR1 is MNHEY and CDR2 is SVGEGT. The DNA for the CDR3 is TGTGCCAGCAGTTATCACACGAACCGACTAGCGGACGAGCAGTACTTC. Residues: CASSYHTNRLADEQYF.

This chain joins TRBV4-2 and TRBJ2-5; 10 bases map to TRBD2. Germline V lookup: CDR1 LGHNA, CDR2 YNFKEQ. After removal of 0 bases from V and 13 bases from J, the junction contained 14 bases not matched to a gene. This CDR3 is 16 amino acids long. The CDR3 DNA is TGTGCCAGCAGCCAAGATTTGACTAGCGGGCCCCGTGTTGTGTACTTC. It encodes CASSQDLTSGPRVVYF.

The chain links TRBV4-1 to TRBJ2-7; TRBD2 matches 7 bases. The length of the CDR3 is 13 residues. Germline V gene sequence: CDR1 MGHRA, CDR2 YSYEKL. V shed 6 bases, J shed 5 bases, and the junction held 7 bases outside the gene matches. CDR3 coding DNA: TGCGCCAGCAGTCCCTGGGGGGGAGACGAGCAGTACTTC. Its protein is CASSPWGGDEQYF.

V is TRBV19 and J is TRBJ1-1; no clear D gene. Between the trimmed V and J ends, which lost 10 bases and 5 bases, there was a span of 20 bases. The CDR3 has 14 amino acids. CDR1 is LNHDA and CDR2 is SQIVND in the germline V gene (reference sequence). CDR3 bases: TGTGCCACCAGGTTAGTGAGCCGTGAGACTGAAGCTTTCTTT. Protein product: CATRLVSRETEAFF.

V gene TRBV5-1 combines with J gene TRBJ1-2, with 10 bases lining up with TRBD1. This CDR3 is 14 amino acids long. The germline V gene encodes CDR1 SGHRS and CDR2 YFSETQ. Trimming cost V 5 bases and J 3 bases; bases outside gene matches: 4. The CDR3 loop reads CASRPGQGYYGYTF. For the CDR3, the DNA is TGCGCCAGCAGACCGGGACAGGGGTACTATGGCTACACCTTC.

The chain combines TRBV3-1 (or the pseudogene TRBV3-2) with TRBJ2-1; 8 positions agree with TRBD2. Germline CDR1 and CDR2: LGHDT and YNNKEL (reference sequence). The CDR3 contains 16 residues. V dropped 0 bases and J dropped 8; count of bases not matched to a gene: 9. The CDR3 coding sequence is TGTGCCAGCAGCCAAGATGTCCCGGGACTAGTGTATGAGCAGTTCTTC. It translates to CASSQDVPGLVYEQFF.

The chain has TRBV9 and TRBJ1-1; 7 nucleotides match TRBD1. Germline V lookup: CDR1 SGDLS, CDR2 YYNGEE. V shed 2 bases, J shed 6 bases, and the junction held 4 bases outside the gene matches. The CDR3 has 13 amino acids. CDR3 bases: TGTGCCAGCAGCGTTACTACAGGGGCTGAAGCTTTCTTT. This sequence encodes CASSVTTGAEAFF.

This chain joins TRBV7-8 and TRBJ1-2; weak D call: TRBD1 (5 bases). This CDR3 region has 17 residues. The V and J ends lost 1 base and 6 bases respectively, with 21 bases between them. CDR1 is SGHVS, CDR2 FQNEAQ, per germline. CDR3 region: CASSLEGQGTVYHGYTF. The CDR3 DNA reads as TGTGCCAGCAGCTTAGAAGGTCAAGGGACTGTTTACCATGGCTACACCTTC.

The gene calls are TRBV3-1 (or the pseudogene TRBV3-2) and TRBJ1-3; perhaps TRBD1 as D (5 bases). The V end lost 3 bases, the J end lost 4 bases, and 7 bases lay between the germline ends. Germline CDR1 and CDR2: LGHDT and YNNKEL (reference sequence). This CDR3 is built from 13 residues. CDR3 coding DNA: TGTGCCAGCAGCCAGGGGCTAGGAAACACCATATATTTT. It is translated as CASSQGLGNTIYF.

The chain recombines TRBV5-4 with TRBJ2-7; TRBD2 agrees at 8 bases. Trimming at V came to 3 bases and at J to 3 bases, leaving 11 bases not matched to a gene. This CDR3 contains 16 residues. CDR1 SGHNT and CDR2 YYREEE come from the germline V gene (reference sequence). CDR3 DNA sequence: TGTGCCAGCAGCTCGGGAGGGGCCTTAACCATCTACGAGCAGTACTTC. Protein product: CASSSGGALTIYEQYF.

The gene calls are TRBV9 and TRBJ1-6; the D gene is possibly TRBD1 (5 bases). Germline V gene data show CDR1 as SGDLS and CDR2 as YYNGEE. The CDR3 runs 14 residues. V lost 3 bases and J 9 bases, leaving 13 bases between the germline ends. The CDR3 reads CASSGGGGSSPLHF. For the CDR3, the DNA is TGTGCCAGCAGCGGGGGCGGGGGATCTTCACCCCTCCACTTT.

This chain uses TRBV6-5 with TRBJ2-1, with D possibly TRBD2 on 6 matching bases. V lost 5 bases, J lost 3 bases, and 11 bases lay in between. CDR3 length: 14 amino acids. Germline CDR1 reads MNHEY; CDR2 reads SVGAGI. The CDR3 loop is CASSPGGRYNEQFF. CDR3 nucleotides: TGTGCCAGCAGTCCCGGGGGACGCTACAATGAGCAGTTCTTC.

This clone came up once. This chain links TRBV12-5 with TRBJ2-1; D remains ambiguous. V was trimmed by 0 bases and J by 6 bases, leaving 9 bases between them. Germline CDR1 and CDR2: LGHNT and FRNRAP. The CDR3 consists of 14 residues. In nucleotides, the CDR3 is TGTGCTAGTGGTTTGGTAAAGTCGGGCAATGAGCAGTTCTTC. Encoded protein: CASGLVKSGNEQFF.